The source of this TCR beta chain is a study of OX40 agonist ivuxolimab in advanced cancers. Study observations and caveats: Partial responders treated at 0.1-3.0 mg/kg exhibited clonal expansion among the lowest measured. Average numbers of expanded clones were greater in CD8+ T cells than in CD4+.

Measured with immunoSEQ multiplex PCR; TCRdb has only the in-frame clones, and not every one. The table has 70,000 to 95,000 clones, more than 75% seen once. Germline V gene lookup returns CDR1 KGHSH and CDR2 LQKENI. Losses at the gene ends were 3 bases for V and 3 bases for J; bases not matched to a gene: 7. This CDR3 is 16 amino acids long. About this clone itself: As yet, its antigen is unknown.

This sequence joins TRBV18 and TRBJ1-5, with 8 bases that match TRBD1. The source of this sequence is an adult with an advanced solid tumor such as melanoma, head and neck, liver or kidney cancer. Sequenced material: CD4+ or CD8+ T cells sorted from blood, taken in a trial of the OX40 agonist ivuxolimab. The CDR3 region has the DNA TGTGCCAGCTCACCCGGTACAGGGGGGCTCAATCAGCCCCAGCATTTT. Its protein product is CASSPGTGGLNQPQHF.